The clone carrying this T cell receptor beta chain was observed once. Its matching antigen is unknown. These data are taken from a study of T cells in tumors after PD-1 blockade. About the study: Either cemiplimab 350 mg every 2 weeks or pembrolizumab 200 mg every 3 weeks was given. Mean per blood sample: 113,528 templates (about 24,000-280,000), 36,536 unique clonotypes. The study, taken as a whole, reports: Peripheral recruitment is suggested, as some novel exhausted tumor clones were in pre-treatment blood.

Some clones are missing from TCRdb's copy, which holds only in-frame ones; the method was immunoSEQ multiplex PCR. The repertoire holds approximately 50,000 clones, with around four fifths as singletons. Genomic DNA template from tumor biopsies or peripheral blood, about 616 ng to 6,500 ng input. Sequenced material: PBMCs, taken before anti-PD-1 therapy. This receptor was taken from a human donor with advanced basal cell or squamous cell carcinoma (not recorded which).

The CDR3 is CASSEGPTQYF. The CDR3 DNA follows: TGTGCCAGCAGTGAAGGGCCGACCCAGTACTTC. V and J are TRBV6-1 and TRBJ2-5; D not certain. Germline assignment: CDR1 MNHNS and CDR2 SASEGT. The CDR3 is 11 residues long. Trimming removed 1 base at V and 7 bases at J, with 4 bases between.